This TCR beta chain was retrieved from a study of blood T cell repertoires in COVID-19. Across the study: Samples representing acute and convalescent COVID-19 were sourced from the United States, Italy and Spain.

CDR3 length equals 14 residues. The junction had 5 bases not matched to a gene; V was cut back by 6 bases and J by 4 bases. CDR1 MNHEY and CDR2 SVGAGI come from the germline V gene. Profiling relied on immunoSEQ multiplex PCR, and the TCRdb table lists in-frame clones only, not all of them. The sample holds around 250,000 clones, 86% seen once. This clonotype was obtained from a man aged 18 to 30 with active or convalescent COVID-19. The sequencing input was peripheral blood. The rearrangement links TRBV6-5 to TRBJ1-2, with 10 positions matching TRBD1. The CDR3 bases are TGTGCCAGCAGACACGGGACAGGGGCCTATGGCTACACCTTC. Amino acids: CASRHGTGAYGYTF.